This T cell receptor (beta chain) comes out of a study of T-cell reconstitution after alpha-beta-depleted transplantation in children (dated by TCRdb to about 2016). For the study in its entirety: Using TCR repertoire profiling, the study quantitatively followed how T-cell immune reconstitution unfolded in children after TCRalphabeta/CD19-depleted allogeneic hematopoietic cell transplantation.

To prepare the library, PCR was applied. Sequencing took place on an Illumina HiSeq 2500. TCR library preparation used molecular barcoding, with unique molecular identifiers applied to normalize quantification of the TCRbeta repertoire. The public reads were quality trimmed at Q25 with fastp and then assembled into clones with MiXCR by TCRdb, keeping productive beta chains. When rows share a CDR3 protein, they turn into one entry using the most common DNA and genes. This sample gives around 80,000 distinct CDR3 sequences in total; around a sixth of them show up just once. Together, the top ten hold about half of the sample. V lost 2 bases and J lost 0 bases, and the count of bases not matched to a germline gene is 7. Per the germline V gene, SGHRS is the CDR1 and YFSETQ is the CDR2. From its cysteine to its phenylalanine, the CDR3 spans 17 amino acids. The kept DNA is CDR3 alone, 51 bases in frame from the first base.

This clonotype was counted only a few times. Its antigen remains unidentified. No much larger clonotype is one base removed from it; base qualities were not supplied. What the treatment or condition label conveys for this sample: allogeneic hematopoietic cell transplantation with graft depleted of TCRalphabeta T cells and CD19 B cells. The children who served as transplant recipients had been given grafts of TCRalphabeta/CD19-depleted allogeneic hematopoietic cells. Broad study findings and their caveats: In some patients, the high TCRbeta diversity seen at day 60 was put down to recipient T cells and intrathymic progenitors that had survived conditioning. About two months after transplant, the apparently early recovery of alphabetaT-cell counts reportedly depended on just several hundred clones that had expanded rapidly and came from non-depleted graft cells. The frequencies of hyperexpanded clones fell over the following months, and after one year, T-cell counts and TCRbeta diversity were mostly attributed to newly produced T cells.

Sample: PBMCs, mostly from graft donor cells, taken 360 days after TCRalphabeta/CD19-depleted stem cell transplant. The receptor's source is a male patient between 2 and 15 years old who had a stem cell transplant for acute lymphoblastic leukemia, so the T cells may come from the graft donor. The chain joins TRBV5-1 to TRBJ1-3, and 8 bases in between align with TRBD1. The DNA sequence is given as TGCGCCAGCAGCTTCTCCGGGACAGGAAGCTCTGGAAACACCATATATTTT. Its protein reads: CASSFSGTGSSGNTIYF.